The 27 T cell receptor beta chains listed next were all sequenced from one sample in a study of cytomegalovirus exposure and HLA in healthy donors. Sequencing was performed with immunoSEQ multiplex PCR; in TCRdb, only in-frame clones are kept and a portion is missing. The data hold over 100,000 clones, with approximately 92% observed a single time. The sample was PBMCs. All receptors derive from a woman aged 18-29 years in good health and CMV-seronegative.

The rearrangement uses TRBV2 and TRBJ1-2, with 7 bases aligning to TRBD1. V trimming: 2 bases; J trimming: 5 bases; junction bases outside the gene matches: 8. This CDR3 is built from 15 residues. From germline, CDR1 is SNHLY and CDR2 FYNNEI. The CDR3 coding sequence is TGTGCCAGCAGTGAAAGGCTTACAGGGGTTTATGGCTACACCTTC. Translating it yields CASSERLTGVYGYTF.

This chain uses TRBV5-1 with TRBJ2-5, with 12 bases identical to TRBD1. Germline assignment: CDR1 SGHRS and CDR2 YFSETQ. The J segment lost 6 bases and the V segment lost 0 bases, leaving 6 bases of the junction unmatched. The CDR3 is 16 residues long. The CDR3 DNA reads TGCGCCAGCAGCTTGGTAGGGACAGGGGGCCGGAAGACCCAGTACTTC. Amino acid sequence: CASSLVGTGGRKTQYF.

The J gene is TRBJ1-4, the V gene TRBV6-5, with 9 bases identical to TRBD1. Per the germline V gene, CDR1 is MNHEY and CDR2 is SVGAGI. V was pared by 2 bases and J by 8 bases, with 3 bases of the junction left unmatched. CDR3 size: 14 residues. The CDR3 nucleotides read TGTGCCAGCAGTTACGGGACAGGGTTAGAAAAACTGTTTTTT. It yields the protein CASSYGTGLEKLFF.

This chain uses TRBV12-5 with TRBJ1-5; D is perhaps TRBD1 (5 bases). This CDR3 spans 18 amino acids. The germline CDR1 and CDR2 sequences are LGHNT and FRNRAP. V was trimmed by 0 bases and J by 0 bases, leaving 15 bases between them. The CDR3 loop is CASGLVGLGDYSNQPQHF. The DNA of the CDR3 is TGTGCTAGTGGTTTGGTAGGATTGGGGGACTATAGCAATCAGCCCCAGCATTTT.

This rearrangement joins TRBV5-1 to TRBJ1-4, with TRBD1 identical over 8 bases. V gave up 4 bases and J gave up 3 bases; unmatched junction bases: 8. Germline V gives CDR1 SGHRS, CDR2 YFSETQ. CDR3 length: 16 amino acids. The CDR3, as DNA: TGCGCCAGCAGCCTATTACCGGGACAGGCTAATGAAAAACTGTTTTTT. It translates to CASSLLPGQANEKLFF.

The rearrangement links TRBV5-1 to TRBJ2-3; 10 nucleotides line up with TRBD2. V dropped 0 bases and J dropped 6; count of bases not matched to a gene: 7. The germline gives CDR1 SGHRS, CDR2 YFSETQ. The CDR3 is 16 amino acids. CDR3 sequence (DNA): TGCGCCAGCAGCTTGGGTTCTCTAGCGGGGGCGGATACGCAGTATTTT. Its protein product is CASSLGSLAGADTQYF. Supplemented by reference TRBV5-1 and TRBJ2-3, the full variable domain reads KAGVTQTPRYLIKTRGQQVTLSCSPISGHRSVSWYQQTPGQGLQFLFEYFSETQRNKGNFPGRFSGRQFSNSRSEMNVSTLELGDSALYLCASSLGSLAGADTQYFGPGTRLTVL.

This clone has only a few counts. CDR3 DNA sequence: TGTGCCAGCAGCTCACTTGGGGCTGGCTACACCTTC. Translation gives CASSSLGAGYTF. This chain joins TRBV11-2 and TRBJ1-2; D is perhaps TRBD1 (5 bases). CDR3 length: 12 residues. Germline V lookup: CDR1 SGHAT, CDR2 FQNNGV. With 4 bases removed from V and 7 bases from J, the gap between germline ends came to 10 bases.

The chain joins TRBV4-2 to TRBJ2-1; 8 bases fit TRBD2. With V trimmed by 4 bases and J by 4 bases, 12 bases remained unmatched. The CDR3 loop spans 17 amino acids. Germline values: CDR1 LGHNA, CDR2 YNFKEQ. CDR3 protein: CASSPQGGTSHYNEQFF. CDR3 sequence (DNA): TGTGCCAGCAGCCCTCAAGGCGGGACTAGTCATTACAATGAGCAGTTCTTC.

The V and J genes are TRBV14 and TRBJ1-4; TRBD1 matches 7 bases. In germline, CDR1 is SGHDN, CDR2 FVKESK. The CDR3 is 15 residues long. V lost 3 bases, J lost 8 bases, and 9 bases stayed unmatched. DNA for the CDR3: TGTGCCAGCAGCCACCAGACAGGGAATCCCGAAAAACTGTTTTTT. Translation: CASSHQTGNPEKLFF.

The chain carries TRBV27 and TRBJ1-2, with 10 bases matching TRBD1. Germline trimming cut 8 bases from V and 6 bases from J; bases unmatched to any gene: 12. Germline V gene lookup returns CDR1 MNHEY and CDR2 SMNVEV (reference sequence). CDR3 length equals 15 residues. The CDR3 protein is CASGTPGQGRNGYTF. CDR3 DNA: TGTGCCAGCGGAACCCCGGGACAGGGGAGAAATGGCTACACCTTC.

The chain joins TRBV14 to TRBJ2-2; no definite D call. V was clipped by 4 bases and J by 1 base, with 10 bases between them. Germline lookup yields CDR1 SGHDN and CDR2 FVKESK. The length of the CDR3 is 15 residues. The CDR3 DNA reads TGTGCCAGCAGCCCCCAAACGGGGAACACCGGGGAGCTGTTTTTT. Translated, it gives CASSPQTGNTGELFF.

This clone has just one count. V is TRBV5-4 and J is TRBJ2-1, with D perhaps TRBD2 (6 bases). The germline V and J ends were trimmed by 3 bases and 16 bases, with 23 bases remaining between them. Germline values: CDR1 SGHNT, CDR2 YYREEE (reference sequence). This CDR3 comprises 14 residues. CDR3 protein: CASSSANPSEARFF. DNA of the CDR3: TGTGCCAGCAGCTCCGCCAACCCTAGCGAGGCTAGATTCTTC.

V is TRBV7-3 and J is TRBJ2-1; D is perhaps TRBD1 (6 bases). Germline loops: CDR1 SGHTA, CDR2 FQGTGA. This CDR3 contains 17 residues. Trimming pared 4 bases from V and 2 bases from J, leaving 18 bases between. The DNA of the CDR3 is TGTGCCAGCAGCTACAACCGGGACACCGAGCCCTACAATGAGCAGTTCTTC. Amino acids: CASSYNRDTEPYNEQFF. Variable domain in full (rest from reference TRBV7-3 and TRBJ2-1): GAGVSQTPSNKVTEKGKYVELRCDPISGHTALYWYRQSLGQGPEFLIYFQGTGAADDSGLPNDRFFAVRPEGSVSTLKIQRTERGDSAVYLCASSYNRDTEPYNEQFFGPGTRLTVL.

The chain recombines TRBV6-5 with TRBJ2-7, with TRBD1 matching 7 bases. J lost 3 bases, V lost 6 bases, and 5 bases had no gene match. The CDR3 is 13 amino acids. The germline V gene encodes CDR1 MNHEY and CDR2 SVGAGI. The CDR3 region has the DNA TGTGCCAGCAGAAGGGGGCGACTCTACGAGCAGTACTTC. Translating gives CASRRGRLYEQYF.

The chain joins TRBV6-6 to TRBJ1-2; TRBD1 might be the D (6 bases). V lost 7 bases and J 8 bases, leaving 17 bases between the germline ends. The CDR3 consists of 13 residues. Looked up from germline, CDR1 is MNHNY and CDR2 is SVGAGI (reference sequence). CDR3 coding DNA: TGTGCCAGCACCCGACAGGCCCGAGGGGGCTACACCTTC. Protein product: CASTRQARGGYTF.

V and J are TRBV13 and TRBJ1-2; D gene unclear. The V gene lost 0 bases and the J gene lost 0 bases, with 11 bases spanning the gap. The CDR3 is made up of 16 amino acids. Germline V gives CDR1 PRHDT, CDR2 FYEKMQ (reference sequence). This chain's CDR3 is CASSLGSTPANYGYTF. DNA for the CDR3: TGTGCCAGCAGCTTAGGCTCGACACCGGCTAACTATGGCTACACCTTC. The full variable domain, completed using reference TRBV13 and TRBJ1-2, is AAGVIQSPRHLIKEKRETATLKCYPIPRHDTVYWYQQGPGQDPQFLISFYEKMQSDKGSIPDRFSAQQFSDYHSELNMSSLELGDSALYFCASSLGSTPANYGYTFGSGTRLTVV.

In DNA, the CDR3 is TGTGCCATCAGTGGACGGGGGGGCCGGTTGAGCACCGGGGAGCTGTTTTTT. As protein: CAISGRGGRLSTGELFF. The V gene is TRBV10-3, the J gene TRBJ2-2; the match to TRBD2 covers 8 bases. The CDR3 length is 17 residues. The germline gives CDR1 ENHRY, CDR2 SYGVKD. The junction had 11 bases not matched to a gene; V was cut back by 4 bases and J by 4 bases.

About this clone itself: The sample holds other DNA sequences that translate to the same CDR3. CDR3 loop: CASSSLAGGYNEQFF. DNA for the CDR3: TGTGCCAGCAGTTCCCTAGCGGGGGGCTACAATGAGCAGTTCTTC. This chain connects TRBV6-6 to TRBJ2-1; TRBD2 aligns across 11 bases. The V gene end was trimmed by 4 bases and the J gene end by 3 bases; junction bases not matched to a gene: 2. Germline CDR1 and CDR2: MNHNY and SVGAGI (reference sequence). The CDR3 has 15 amino acids.

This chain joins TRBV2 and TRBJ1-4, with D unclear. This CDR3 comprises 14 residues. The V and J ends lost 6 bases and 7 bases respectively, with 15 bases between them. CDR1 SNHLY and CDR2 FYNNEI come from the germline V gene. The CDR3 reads CASRGRMFGEKLFF. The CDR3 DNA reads TGTGCCAGCAGGGGGAGGATGTTTGGTGAAAAACTGTTTTTT.

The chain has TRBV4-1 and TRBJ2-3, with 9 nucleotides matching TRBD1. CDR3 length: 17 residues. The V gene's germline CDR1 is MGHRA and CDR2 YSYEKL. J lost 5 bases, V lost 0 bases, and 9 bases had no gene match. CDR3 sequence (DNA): TGCGCCAGCAGCCAAGATCGCGGACAGGGGTTAGGAGATACGCAGTATTTT. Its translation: CASSQDRGQGLGDTQYF.

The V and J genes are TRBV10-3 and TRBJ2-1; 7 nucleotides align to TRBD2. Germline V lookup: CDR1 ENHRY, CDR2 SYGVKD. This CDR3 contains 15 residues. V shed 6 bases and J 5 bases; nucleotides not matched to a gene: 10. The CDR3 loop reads CAISITGTTNNEQFF. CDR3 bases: TGTGCCATCAGCATAACCGGGACTACGAACAATGAGCAGTTCTTC.

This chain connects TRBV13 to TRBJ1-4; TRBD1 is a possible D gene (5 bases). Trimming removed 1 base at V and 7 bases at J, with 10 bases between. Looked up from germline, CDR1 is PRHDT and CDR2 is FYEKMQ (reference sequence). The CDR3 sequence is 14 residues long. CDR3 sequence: CASSLAPGGEKLFF. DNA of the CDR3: TGTGCCAGCAGCTTAGCTCCCGGGGGTGAAAAACTGTTTTTT.

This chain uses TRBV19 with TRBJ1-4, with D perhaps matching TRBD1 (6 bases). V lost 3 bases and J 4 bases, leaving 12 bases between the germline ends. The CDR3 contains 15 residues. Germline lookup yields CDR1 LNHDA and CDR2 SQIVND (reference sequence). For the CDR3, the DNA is TGTGCCAGTAGTATTTATGGACAGAGTAATGAAAAACTGTTTTTT. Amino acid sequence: CASSIYGQSNEKLFF.

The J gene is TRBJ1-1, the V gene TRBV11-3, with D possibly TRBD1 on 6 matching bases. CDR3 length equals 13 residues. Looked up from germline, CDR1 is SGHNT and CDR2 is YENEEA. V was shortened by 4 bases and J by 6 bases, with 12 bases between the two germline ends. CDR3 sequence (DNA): TGTGCCAGCAGCTCGAGACAGGAACCTGAAGCTTTCTTT. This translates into CASSSRQEPEAFF.

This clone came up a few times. The CDR3 region is CATGELGWKTQYF. The DNA of the CDR3 is TGTGCCACTGGGGAGTTGGGGTGGAAGACCCAGTACTTC. The gene calls are TRBV6-5 and TRBJ2-5, with D possibly TRBD2 on 5 matching bases. Deletions cut 10 bases from V and 6 bases from J, with 18 bases between. Germline V gene sequence: CDR1 MNHEY, CDR2 SVGAGI. The CDR3 sequence is 13 residues long.

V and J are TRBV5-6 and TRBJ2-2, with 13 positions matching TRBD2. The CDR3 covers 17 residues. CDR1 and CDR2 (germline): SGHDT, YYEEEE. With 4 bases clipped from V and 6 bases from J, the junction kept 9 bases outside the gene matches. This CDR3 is CASSGRLAGGRAGELFF. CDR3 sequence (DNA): TGTGCCAGCAGCGGAAGACTAGCGGGGGGCCGGGCCGGGGAGCTGTTTTTT.

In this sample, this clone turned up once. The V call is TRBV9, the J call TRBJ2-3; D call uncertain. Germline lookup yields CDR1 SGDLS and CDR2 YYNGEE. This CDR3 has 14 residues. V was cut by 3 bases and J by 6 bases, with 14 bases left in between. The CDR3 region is CASSARLGSDTQYF. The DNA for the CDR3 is TGTGCCAGCAGCGCCCGACTTGGCTCGGATACGCAGTATTTT.